This passage covers 25 T cell receptor beta chains from one sample sequenced in a study of PD-L1 blockade in urothelial cancer. Only in-frame clones appear in the TCRdb table, and some are missing; sequencing was by immunoSEQ multiplex PCR. The table records 43,000 or so clones, around 81% of them present only once. Time point: pretreatment peripheral blood. The material was PBMCs, obtained around atezolizumab (anti-PD-L1) treatment. These receptors originate from a man in his fifties or sixties with urothelial cancer.

V gene TRBV4-1 combines with J gene TRBJ1-5; no clear D. Germline V gene sequence: CDR1 MGHRA, CDR2 YSYEKL. V lost 1 base and J lost 0, with 13 bases in between. The CDR3 has 17 residues. The CDR3 reads CASSQVAQTSSNQPQHF. Here the CDR3 DNA reads TGCGCCAGCAGCCAAGTGGCCCAGACTTCTAGCAATCAGCCCCAGCATTTT.

This clone has just a few counts. V gene TRBV6-4 combines with J gene TRBJ1-1, with 8 bases aligning to TRBD1. The trim removed 7 bases at V and 11 bases at J, leaving 9 bases unmatched. In germline, CDR1 is MRHNA, CDR2 SNTAGT. The CDR3 sequence is 12 residues long. The CDR3 region is CASKPQGVVAFF. DNA of the CDR3: TGTGCCAGCAAACCACAGGGGGTGGTGGCTTTCTTT.

This chain uses TRBV30 with TRBJ2-7; weak D call: TRBD1 (6 bases). This CDR3 is built from 15 residues. Per germline, CDR1 GTSNPN and CDR2 SVGIG (reference sequence). V lost 2 bases and J lost 0, with 14 bases in between. This CDR3 reads CAWSTGLPSSYEQYF. The CDR3 DNA follows: TGTGCCTGGAGTACAGGGTTACCTAGCTCCTACGAGCAGTACTTC.

The gene calls are TRBV5-6 and TRBJ2-5; the match to TRBD1 covers 9 bases. The CDR3 is 15 amino acids. Germline V gene lookup returns CDR1 SGHDT and CDR2 YYEEEE. Unmatched junction bases numbered 4, after V lost 1 base and J lost 3 bases. The CDR3 DNA reads as TGTGCCAGCAGCTTGCCGGGACAGGGAAAAGAGACCCAGTACTTC. Amino acid sequence: CASSLPGQGKETQYF.

This clone appeared a few times. The chain combines TRBV6-1 with TRBJ1-2; TRBD1 agrees at 8 bases. Germline trimming cut 3 bases from V and 4 bases from J; bases unmatched to any gene: 19. The CDR3 has 19 residues. In germline, CDR1 is MNHNS, CDR2 SASEGT. This CDR3 reads CASSDPADRAWSAAYGYTF. DNA of the CDR3: TGTGCCAGCAGTGACCCCGCGGACAGGGCATGGTCTGCTGCCTATGGCTACACCTTC.

This clone was detected a few times. This chain uses TRBV7-2 with TRBJ1-2, with 10 bases matching TRBD1. Unmatched junction bases numbered 8, after V lost 5 bases and J lost 5 bases. This CDR3 comprises 15 residues. Germline CDR1 reads SGHTA; CDR2 reads FQGNSA. The CDR3 DNA sequence: TGTGCCAGCAGCCCACAGACAGGGGGCGAATATGGCTACACCTTC. Translation gives CASSPQTGGEYGYTF.

In this sample, this clone turned up once. At one boundary the junction diverges from the germline segment, which might be a read error. The chain has TRBV7-7 and TRBJ2-1, with TRBD2 as a possible D gene (5 bases). The CDR3 has 13 residues. In germline, CDR1 is SSHAT, CDR2 FNYEAQ (reference sequence). The CDR3 is CASSLGLDGEQFF. As DNA, the CDR3 is TGTGCTAGCAGCTTAGGACTTGATGGGGAGCAGTTCTTC.

This rearrangement joins TRBV18 to TRBJ2-1; 9 positions match TRBD2. The V gene end was trimmed by 5 bases and the J gene end by 3 bases; junction bases not matched to a gene: 17. The CDR3 totals 19 residues. The germline V gene encodes CDR1 KGHSH and CDR2 LQKENI. The CDR3 sequence: CASSTARGGRAGIYNEQFF. DNA of the CDR3: TGTGCCAGCTCAACGGCACGCGGCGGGAGGGCCGGGATCTACAATGAGCAGTTCTTC.

The gene calls are TRBV21-1 and TRBJ1-1; the D call TRBD1 from the table was never checked on the DNA. TRBV21-1 is given as a pseudogene. This CDR3 region has 10 residues. The CDR3 DNA sequence: TGTCCCCCCATGAACACTGAAGCTTTCTTT. Translated: CPPMNTEAFF.

The chain links TRBV29-1 to TRBJ1-2, with a possible D match to TRBD1 (5 bases). Per germline, CDR1 SQVTM and CDR2 ANQGSEA. Deletions cut 7 bases from V and 4 bases from J, with 22 bases between. CDR3 length: 15 amino acids. Written as DNA, the CDR3 is TGCAGCGGAGGACAATTTTCTCCTTACGGCTATGGCTACACCTTC. Encoded protein: CSGGQFSPYGYGYTF. Supplemented by reference TRBV29-1 and TRBJ1-2, the full variable domain reads SAVISQKPSRDICQRGTSLTIQCQVDSQVTMMFWYRQQPGQSLTLIATANQGSEATYESGFVIDKFPISRPNLTFSTLTVSNMSPEDSSIYLCSGGQFSPYGYGYTFGSGTRLTVV.

This clone was observed a single time. This CDR3 reads CASSSDLWTAGETQYF. As DNA, the CDR3 is TGTGCCAGCAGCTCGGATCTTTGGACAGCGGGGGAGACCCAGTACTTC. The chain combines TRBV5-4 with TRBJ2-5; maybe TRBD2 (7 bases). The CDR3 has 16 amino acids. V was shortened by 3 bases and J by 5 bases, with 20 bases between the two germline ends. Germline-derived CDR1 and CDR2 are SGHNT and YYREEE (reference sequence).

The table lists this clone with a few counts. The chain links TRBV7-9 to TRBJ2-7; D is unresolved. Trimming left V 2 bases short and J 6 bases short, with 11 bases between. The CDR3 covers 13 residues. In germline, CDR1 is SEHNR, CDR2 FQNEAQ (reference sequence). The CDR3 region is CASSLRVAGEQYF. The CDR3, as DNA: TGTGCCAGCAGCTTAAGAGTAGCCGGCGAGCAGTACTTC.

This sequence joins TRBV13 and TRBJ1-1; unclear D gene. In germline, CDR1 is PRHDT, CDR2 FYEKMQ (reference sequence). V lost 0 bases to trimming and J lost 1 base, with 9 bases between them. The CDR3 covers 15 residues. Written as DNA, the CDR3 is TGTGCCAGCAGCTTAGGAGAGGATTGGAACACTGAAGCTTTCTTT. This codes for CASSLGEDWNTEAFF. Supplemented by reference TRBV13 and TRBJ1-1, the full variable domain reads AAGVIQSPRHLIKEKRETATLKCYPIPRHDTVYWYQQGPGQDPQFLISFYEKMQSDKGSIPDRFSAQQFSDYHSELNMSSLELGDSALYFCASSLGEDWNTEAFFGQGTRLTVV.

This rearrangement joins TRBV5-5 to TRBJ1-6, with D perhaps matching TRBD1 (5 bases). Germline-derived CDR1 and CDR2 are SGHKS and YYEKEE (reference sequence). Trimming removed 0 bases from V and 10 bases from J, with 14 bases in between. The CDR3 sequence is 15 residues long. CDR3 amino acids: CASSLDRAGKSPLHF. The CDR3 coding sequence is TGTGCCAGCAGCTTGGATAGGGCAGGGAAATCACCCCTCCACTTT. The whole variable domain, remainder taken from reference TRBV5-5 and TRBJ1-6, is DAGVTQSPTHLIKTRGQQVTLRCSPISGHKSVSWYQQVLGQGPQFIFQYYEKEERGRGNFPDRFSARQFPNYSSELNVNALLLGDSALYLCASSLDRAGKSPLHFGNGTRLTVT.

The chain has TRBV14 and TRBJ2-1; 9 nucleotides align to TRBD1. CDR3 length equals 16 residues. After removal of 4 bases from V and 9 bases from J, the junction contained 13 bases not matched to a gene. CDR1 and CDR2 from the germline V gene are SGHDN and FVKESK. The CDR3 DNA reads as TGTGCCAGCAGCCGCCCCGGGACAGGGTCTTTAGGTGAGCAGTTCTTC. Its translation: CASSRPGTGSLGEQFF.

The chain uses TRBV5-1 and TRBJ2-5; 7 bases match TRBD2. The CDR3 consists of 16 residues. Trimming cost V 5 bases and J 5 bases; bases outside gene matches: 15. Germline-derived CDR1 and CDR2 are SGHRS and YFSETQ. CDR3 sequence: CASRSTLLAAWETQYF. The CDR3 DNA reads as TGCGCCAGCAGATCCACACTTCTAGCGGCTTGGGAGACCCAGTACTTC.

In this sample, this clone turned up once. The genes are TRBV2 and TRBJ2-5; D is uncertain. The CDR3 is 12 amino acids. V dropped 4 bases and J dropped 1 base, with 4 bases sitting between them. Germline values: CDR1 SNHLY, CDR2 FYNNEI. In nucleotides, the CDR3 is TGTGCCAGCAGTGCGGTCCAAGAGACCCAGTACTTC. It translates to CASSAVQETQYF.

The chain recombines TRBV7-2 with TRBJ2-3; tentatively, D is TRBD1 (5 bases). V gave up 5 bases and J gave up 1 base, with 16 bases separating them. CDR3 size: 16 residues. Germline lookup yields CDR1 SGHTA and CDR2 FQGNSA. CDR3: CASSPQGDSRTDTQYF. In DNA, the CDR3 is TGTGCCAGCAGCCCTCAGGGCGACTCGCGCACAGATACGCAGTATTTT.

This clone occurred once. The chain has TRBV5-1 and TRBJ2-5; 8 bases map to TRBD1. The V gene end was trimmed by 0 bases and the J gene end by 3 bases; junction bases not matched to a gene: 4. Per the germline V gene, CDR1 is SGHRS and CDR2 is YFSETQ. CDR3 length equals 15 residues. In nucleotides, the CDR3 is TGCGCCAGCAGCTTGGCAGGGGGCGGGGAAGAGACCCAGTACTTC. It specifies CASSLAGGGEETQYF.

V usage is TRBV4-2 and J usage is TRBJ2-1; D not certain. The CDR3 is made up of 14 amino acids. V was cut by 0 bases and J by 9 bases, with 12 bases left in between. Per germline, CDR1 LGHNA and CDR2 YNFKEQ. CDR3 DNA: TGTGCCAGCAGCCAAGATCATCAGGCGAGTGAGCAGTTCTTC. Translation gives CASSQDHQASEQFF.

V and J are TRBV12-5 and TRBJ2-3, with 7 bases aligning to TRBD2. The CDR3 is 14 residues long. Germline CDR1 and CDR2: LGHNT and FRNRAP. The V segment lost 1 base and the J segment 4 bases; nucleotides outside the gene matches: 2. CDR3 DNA: TGTGCTAGTGGTTTGGGACTAGCCTCAGATACGCAGTATTTT. Its protein is CASGLGLASDTQYF.

This clone occurred once. The chain links TRBV11-3 to TRBJ2-3, with 7 bases matching TRBD1. With V trimmed by 5 bases and J by 4 bases, 12 bases remained unmatched. CDR3 length: 16 amino acids. Germline-derived CDR1 and CDR2 are SGHNT and YENEEA. The CDR3 reads CASSPSTGSSADTQYF. The CDR3 bases are TGTGCCAGCAGCCCCTCGACAGGGAGCTCTGCAGATACGCAGTATTTT.

This clone was seen a few times. This chain joins TRBV2 and TRBJ1-6; 10 nucleotides agree with TRBD1. CDR3 length: 15 amino acids. V was clipped by 0 bases and J by 9 bases; unmatched bases: 2. In germline, CDR1 is SNHLY, CDR2 FYNNEI. The CDR3 reads CASSEAGTGASPLHF. The CDR3 DNA is TGTGCCAGCAGTGAAGCGGGGACAGGGGCTTCACCCCTCCACTTT.

This rearrangement joins TRBV4-3 to TRBJ2-7, with D possibly being TRBD2 (5 bases). CDR1 is LGHNA and CDR2 is YSLEER in the germline V gene. The length of the CDR3 is 15 residues. The V end was cut by 1 base, the J end by 2 bases, with 12 bases between. The CDR3 bases are TGCGCCAGCAGCCAAGGAGGGAAAGGGCCCTACGAGCAGTACTTC. It encodes CASSQGGKGPYEQYF.

This clone was counted a single time. The V call is TRBV7-2, the J call TRBJ2-7, with 7 nucleotides matching TRBD2. The CDR3 contains 14 residues. Germline CDR1 SGHTA, CDR2 FQGNSA. V lost 5 bases and J lost 3; bases outside the gene matches: 7. The CDR3 region has the DNA TGTGCCAGCAGCCGAGGGGAGGGCCACTACGAGCAGTACTTC. It is translated as CASSRGEGHYEQYF.